This note documents a single T cell receptor beta chain sequence. Its target is not known. This specimen belongs to a study of cytomegalovirus exposure and HLA in healthy donors. Study findings and constraints: In vitro experiments confirmed that three CMV-associated chains were specific for CMV antigens.

PCR used 60 Vbeta primers and 13 Jbeta primers. Produced via immunoSEQ multiplex PCR; TCRdb's table is partial and in-frame only. This sample carries 120,000 to 150,000 clones, around four fifths of them seen once, and the ten largest clones take around 1.2%. The V gene's germline CDR1 is SNHLY and CDR2 FYNNEI. The CDR3 runs to 14 residues. V lost 2 bases and J 6 bases, leaving 11 bases between the germline ends. This cohort consisted of healthy bone marrow donors. The genes are TRBV2 and TRBJ2-1, with no clear D. This receptor was obtained from a male donor in good health and CMV-seropositive. Sequencing was carried out using PBMCs. The CDR3 spells CASSERLTGNEQFF. CDR3 in DNA: TGTGCCAGCAGTGAAAGGTTAACGGGCAATGAGCAGTTCTTC.